The T cell receptor beta chain under discussion was sequenced for a study of post-analysis software for immune sequencing data. CDR3 length equals 16 residues. Germline loops: CDR1 MGHRA, CDR2 YSYEKL. The V segment lost 3 bases and the J segment 8 bases; nucleotides outside the gene matches: 9. This clonotype has a single count. Its antigen is not known. Sequencing libraries made from TCR beta cDNA carried unique molecular identifiers. The yield from roughly 1 to 10 million T cells was roughly 500,000 cDNA molecules in total. TCRdb re-called the PCR reads through MiXCR, storing one row per CDR3 protein. Found here are about 190,000 distinct CDR3 sequences, 29% of them singletons; the top ten hold roughly 3.4%. The study, taken as a whole, reports: About five TRBV segments appeared more often in patients than in controls, and TRBV5-6, TRBV5-1 and TRBV20-1 were among these.

This clonotype was sampled from a girl between 2 and 17 years old with multiple sclerosis. Sequencing input: blood. The chain recombines TRBV4-1 with TRBJ2-1; 11 bases map to TRBD2. The CDR3 protein is CASSQELAGGTDEQFF. The CDR3 DNA is TGCGCCAGCAGCCAGGAATTAGCGGGGGGGACCGATGAGCAGTTCTTC.